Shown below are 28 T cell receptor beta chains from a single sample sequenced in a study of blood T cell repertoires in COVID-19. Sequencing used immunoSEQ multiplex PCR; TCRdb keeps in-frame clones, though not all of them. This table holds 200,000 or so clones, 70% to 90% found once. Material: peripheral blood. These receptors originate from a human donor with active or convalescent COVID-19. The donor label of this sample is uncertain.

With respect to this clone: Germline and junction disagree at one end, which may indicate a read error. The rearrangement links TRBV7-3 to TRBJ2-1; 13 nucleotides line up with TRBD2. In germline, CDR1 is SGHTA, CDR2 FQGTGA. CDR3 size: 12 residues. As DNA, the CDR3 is TGTGCCAGCAGCCGACTAGCGGGAGGTAAGGTCTTC. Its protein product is CASSRLAGGKVF.

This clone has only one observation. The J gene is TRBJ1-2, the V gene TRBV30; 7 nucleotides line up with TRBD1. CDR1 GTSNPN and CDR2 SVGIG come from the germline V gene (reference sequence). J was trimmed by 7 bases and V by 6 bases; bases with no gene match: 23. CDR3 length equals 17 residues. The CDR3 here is CACSTPRPYRGMRGYTF. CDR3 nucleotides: TGTGCCTGTTCGACTCCGCGGCCTTACAGGGGCATGCGTGGCTACACCTTC.

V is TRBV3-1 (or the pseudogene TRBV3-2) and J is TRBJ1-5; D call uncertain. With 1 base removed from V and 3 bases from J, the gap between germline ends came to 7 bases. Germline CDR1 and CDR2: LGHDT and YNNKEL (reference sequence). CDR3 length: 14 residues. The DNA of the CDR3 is TGTGCCAGCAGCCAAGGTGGGCCCAATCAGCCCCAGCATTTT. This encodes CASSQGGPNQPQHF.

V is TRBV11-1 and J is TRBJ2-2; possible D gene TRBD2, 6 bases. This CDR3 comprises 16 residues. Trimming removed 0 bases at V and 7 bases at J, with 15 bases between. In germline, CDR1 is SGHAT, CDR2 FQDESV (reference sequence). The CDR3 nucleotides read TGTGCCAGCAGCTTAGCGCGGGGCCAGGTTTTCGGGGAGCTGTTTTTT. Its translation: CASSLARGQVFGELFF.

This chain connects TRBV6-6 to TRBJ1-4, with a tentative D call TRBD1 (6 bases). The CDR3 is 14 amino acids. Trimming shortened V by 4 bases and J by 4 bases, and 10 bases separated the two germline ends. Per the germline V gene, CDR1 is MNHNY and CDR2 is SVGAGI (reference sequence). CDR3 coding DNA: TGTGCCAGCAGTTCGGACAGTGTTAATGAAAAACTGTTTTTT. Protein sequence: CASSSDSVNEKLFF.

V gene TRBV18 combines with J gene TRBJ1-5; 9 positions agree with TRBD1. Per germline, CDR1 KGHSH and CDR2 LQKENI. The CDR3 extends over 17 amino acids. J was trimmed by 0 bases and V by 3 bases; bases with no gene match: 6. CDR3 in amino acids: CASSPRQGGYSNQPQHF. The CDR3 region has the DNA TGTGCCAGCTCACCTCGACAGGGGGGTTATAGCAATCAGCCCCAGCATTTT.

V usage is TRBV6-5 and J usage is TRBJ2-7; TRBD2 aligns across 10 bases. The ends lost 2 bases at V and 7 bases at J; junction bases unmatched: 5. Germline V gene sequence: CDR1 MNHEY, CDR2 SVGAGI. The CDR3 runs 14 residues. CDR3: CASSYGLAGVEQYF. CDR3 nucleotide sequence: TGTGCCAGCAGTTACGGGCTAGCGGGAGTGGAGCAGTACTTC.

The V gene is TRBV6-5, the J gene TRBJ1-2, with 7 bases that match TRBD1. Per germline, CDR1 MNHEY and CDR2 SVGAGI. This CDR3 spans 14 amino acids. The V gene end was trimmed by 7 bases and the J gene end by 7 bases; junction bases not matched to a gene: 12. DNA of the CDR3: TGTGCCAGCACCGCGGACAGGTTCAATATTGGCTACACCTTC. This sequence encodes CASTADRFNIGYTF.

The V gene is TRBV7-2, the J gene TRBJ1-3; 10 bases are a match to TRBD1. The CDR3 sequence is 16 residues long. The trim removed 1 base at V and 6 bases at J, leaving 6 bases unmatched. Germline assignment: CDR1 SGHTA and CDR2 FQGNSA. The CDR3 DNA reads TGTGCCAGCAGCTTAGGAACGGGACAGGGGATAAACACCATATATTTT. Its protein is CASSLGTGQGINTIYF.

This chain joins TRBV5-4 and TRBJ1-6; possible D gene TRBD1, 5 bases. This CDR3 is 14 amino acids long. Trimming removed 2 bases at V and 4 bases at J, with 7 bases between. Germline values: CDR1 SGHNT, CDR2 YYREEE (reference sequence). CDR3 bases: TGTGCCAGCAGCTTCCAGGGATATAATTCACCCCTCCACTTT. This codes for CASSFQGYNSPLHF. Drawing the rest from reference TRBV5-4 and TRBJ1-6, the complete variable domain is ETGVTQSPTHLIKTRGQQVTLRCSSQSGHNTVSWYQQALGQGPQFIFQYYREEENGRGNFPPRFSGLQFPNYSSELNVNALELDDSALYLCASSFQGYNSPLHFGNGTRLTVT.

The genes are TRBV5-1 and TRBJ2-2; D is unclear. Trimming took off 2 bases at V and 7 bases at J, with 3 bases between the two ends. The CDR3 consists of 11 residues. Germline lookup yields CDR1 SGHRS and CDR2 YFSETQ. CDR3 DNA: TGCGCCAGCAGCTTCTTCGGGGAGCTGTTTTTT. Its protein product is CASSFFGELFF. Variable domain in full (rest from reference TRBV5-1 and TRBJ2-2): KAGVTQTPRYLIKTRGQQVTLSCSPISGHRSVSWYQQTPGQGLQFLFEYFSETQRNKGNFPGRFSGRQFSNSRSEMNVSTLELGDSALYLCASSFFGELFFGEGSRLTVL.

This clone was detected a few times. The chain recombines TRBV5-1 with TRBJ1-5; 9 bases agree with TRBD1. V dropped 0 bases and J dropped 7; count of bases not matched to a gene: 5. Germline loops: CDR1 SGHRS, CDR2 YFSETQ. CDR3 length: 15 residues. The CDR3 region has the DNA TGCGCCAGCAGCTTGGGGACAGGGGATAGCCAGCCCCAGCATTTT. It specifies CASSLGTGDSQPQHF.

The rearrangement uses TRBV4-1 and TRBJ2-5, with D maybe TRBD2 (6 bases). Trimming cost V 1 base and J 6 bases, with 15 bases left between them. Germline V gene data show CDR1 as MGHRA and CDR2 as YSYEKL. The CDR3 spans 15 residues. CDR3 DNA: TGCGCCAGCAGCCAAGGTCCCCCGGGGGTTAAGACCCAGTACTTC. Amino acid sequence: CASSQGPPGVKTQYF.

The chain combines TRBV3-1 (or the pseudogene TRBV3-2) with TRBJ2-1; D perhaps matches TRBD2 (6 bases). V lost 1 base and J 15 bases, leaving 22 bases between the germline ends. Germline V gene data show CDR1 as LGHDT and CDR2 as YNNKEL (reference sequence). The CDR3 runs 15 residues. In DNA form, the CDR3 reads TGTGCCAGCAGCCAAGCTGGTCTAGCGAGTTTCTTGCTGTTCTTC. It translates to CASSQAGLASFLLFF.

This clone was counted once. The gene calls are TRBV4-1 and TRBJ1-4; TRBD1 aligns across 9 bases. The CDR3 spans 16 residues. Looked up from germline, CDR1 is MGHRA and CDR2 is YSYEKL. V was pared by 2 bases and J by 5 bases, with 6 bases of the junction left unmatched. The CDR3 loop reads CASSQSPDRGNEKLFF. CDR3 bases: TGCGCCAGCAGCCAAAGCCCGGACAGGGGAAATGAAAAACTGTTTTTT.

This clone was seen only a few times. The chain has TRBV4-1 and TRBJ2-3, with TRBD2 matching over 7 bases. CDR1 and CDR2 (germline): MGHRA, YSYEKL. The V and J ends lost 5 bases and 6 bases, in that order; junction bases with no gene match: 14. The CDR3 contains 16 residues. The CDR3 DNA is TGCGCCAGCAGCTTAAATGGCGGGGGATCTTTGGATACGCAGTATTTT. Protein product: CASSLNGGGSLDTQYF.

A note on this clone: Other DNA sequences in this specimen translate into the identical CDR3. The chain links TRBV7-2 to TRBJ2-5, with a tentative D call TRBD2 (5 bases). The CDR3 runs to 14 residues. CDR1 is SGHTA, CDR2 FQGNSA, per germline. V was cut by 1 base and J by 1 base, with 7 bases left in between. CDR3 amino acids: CASSLGGSQETQYF. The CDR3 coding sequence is TGTGCCAGCAGCTTAGGAGGGAGCCAAGAGACCCAGTACTTC.

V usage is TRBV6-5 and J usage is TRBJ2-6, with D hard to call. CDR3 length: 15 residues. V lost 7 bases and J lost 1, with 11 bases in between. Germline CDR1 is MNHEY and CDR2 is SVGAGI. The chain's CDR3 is CASTTDTSGANVLTF. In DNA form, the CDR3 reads TGTGCCAGCACCACCGACACTTCTGGGGCCAACGTCCTGACTTTC.

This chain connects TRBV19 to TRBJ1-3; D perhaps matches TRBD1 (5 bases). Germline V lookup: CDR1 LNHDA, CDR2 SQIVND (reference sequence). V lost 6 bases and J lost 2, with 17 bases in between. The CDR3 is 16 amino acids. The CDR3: CASRTGGRAAGNTIYF. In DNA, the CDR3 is TGTGCCAGTAGAACAGGCGGCAGGGCGGCTGGAAACACCATATATTTT.

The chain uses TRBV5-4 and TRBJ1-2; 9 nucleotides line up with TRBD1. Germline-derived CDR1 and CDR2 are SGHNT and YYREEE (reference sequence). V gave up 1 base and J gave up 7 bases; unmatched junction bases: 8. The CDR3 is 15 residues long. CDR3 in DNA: TGTGCCAGCAGCTTGATGGGACAGGGAGAGAGTGGCTACACCTTC. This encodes CASSLMGQGESGYTF.

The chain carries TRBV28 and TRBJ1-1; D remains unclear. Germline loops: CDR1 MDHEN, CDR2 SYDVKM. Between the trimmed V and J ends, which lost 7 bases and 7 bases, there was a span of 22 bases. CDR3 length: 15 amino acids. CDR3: CASTDPIQGRFEAFF. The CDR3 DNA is TGTGCCAGCACCGACCCCATACAAGGGAGGTTTGAAGCTTTCTTT.

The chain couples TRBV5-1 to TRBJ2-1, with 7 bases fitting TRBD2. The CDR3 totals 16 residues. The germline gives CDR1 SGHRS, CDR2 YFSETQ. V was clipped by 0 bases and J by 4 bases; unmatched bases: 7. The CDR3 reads CASSLEGGGPYNEQFF. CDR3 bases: TGCGCCAGCAGCTTGGAGGGCGGGGGTCCTTACAATGAGCAGTTCTTC.

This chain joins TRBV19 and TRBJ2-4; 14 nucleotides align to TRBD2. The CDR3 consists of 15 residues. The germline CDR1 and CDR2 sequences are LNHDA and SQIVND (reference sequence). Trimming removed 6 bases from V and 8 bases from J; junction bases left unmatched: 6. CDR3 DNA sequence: TGTGCCAGTAGGCGACTAGCGGGAGGGTGGGACATTCAGTACTTC. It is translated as CASRRLAGGWDIQYF.

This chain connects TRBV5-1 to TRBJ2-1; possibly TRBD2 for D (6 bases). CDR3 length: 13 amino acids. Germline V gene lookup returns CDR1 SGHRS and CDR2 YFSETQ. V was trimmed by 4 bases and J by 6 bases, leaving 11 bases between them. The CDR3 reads CASSPTSPNEQFF. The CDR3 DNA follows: TGCGCCAGCAGCCCTACTAGCCCCAATGAGCAGTTCTTC.

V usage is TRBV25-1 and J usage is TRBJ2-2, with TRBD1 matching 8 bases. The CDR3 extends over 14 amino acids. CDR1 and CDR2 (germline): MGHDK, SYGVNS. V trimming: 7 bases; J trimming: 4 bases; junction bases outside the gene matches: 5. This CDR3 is CASTRTGTTGELFF. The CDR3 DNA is TGTGCCAGCACCCGGACAGGGACCACCGGGGAGCTGTTTTTT.

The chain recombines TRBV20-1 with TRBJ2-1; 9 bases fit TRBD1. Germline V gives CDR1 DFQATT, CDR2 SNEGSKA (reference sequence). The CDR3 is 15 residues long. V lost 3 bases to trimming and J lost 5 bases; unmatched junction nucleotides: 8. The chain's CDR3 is CSASAGTGIHNEQFF. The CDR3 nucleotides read TGCAGTGCTAGTGCCGGGACAGGGATCCACAATGAGCAGTTCTTC.

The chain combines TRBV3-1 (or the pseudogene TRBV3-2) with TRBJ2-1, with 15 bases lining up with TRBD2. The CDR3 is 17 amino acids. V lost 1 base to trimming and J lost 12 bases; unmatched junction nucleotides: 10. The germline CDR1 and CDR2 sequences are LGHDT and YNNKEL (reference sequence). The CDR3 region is CASSQGGLAGGPFGQFF. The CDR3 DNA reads TGTGCCAGCAGCCAAGGGGGACTAGCGGGGGGACCCTTCGGGCAGTTCTTC.

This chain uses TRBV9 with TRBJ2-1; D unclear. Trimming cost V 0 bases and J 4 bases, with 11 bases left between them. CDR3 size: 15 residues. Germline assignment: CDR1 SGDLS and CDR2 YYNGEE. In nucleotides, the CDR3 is TGTGCCAGCAGCGTAGACCCCAACTCTTACAATGAGCAGTTCTTC. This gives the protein CASSVDPNSYNEQFF.